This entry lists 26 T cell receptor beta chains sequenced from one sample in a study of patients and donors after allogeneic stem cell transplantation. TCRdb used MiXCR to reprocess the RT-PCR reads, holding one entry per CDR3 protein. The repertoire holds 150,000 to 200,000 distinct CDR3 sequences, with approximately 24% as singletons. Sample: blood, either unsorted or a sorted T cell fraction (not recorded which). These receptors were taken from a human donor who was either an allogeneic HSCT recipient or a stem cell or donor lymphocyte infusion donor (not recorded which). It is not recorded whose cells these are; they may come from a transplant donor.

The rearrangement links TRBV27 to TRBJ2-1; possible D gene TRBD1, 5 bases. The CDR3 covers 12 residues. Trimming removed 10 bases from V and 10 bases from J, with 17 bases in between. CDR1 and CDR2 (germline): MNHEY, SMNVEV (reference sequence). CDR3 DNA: TGTGCCACCCTGGGGCCGGCGAAGGAGCAGTTCTTC. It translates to CATLGPAKEQFF.

This CDR3 is CASSWAPGELFF. CDR3 in DNA: TGTGCCAGCAGTTGGGCCCCCGGGGAGCTGTTTTTT. The gene calls are TRBV12-3 or TRBV12-4 and TRBJ2-2; no clear D gene. V was pared by 4 bases and J by 6 bases, with 6 bases between. This CDR3 has 12 residues.

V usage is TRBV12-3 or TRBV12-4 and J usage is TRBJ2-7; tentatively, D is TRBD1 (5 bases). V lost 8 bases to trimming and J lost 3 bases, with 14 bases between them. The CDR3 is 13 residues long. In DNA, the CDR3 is TGTGCCAGCTGTGACAGTTTTAACTACGAGCAGTACTTC. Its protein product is CASCDSFNYEQYF.

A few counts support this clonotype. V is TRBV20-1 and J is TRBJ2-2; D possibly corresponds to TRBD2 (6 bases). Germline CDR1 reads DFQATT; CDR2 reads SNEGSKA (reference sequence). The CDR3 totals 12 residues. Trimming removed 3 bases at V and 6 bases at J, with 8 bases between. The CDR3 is CSARTGAGELFF. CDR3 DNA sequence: TGCAGTGCTAGGACGGGGGCCGGGGAGCTGTTTTTT.

CDR3 sequence reads: CSVRGAMNTGELFF. The DNA of the CDR3 is TGCAGTGTCCGGGGGGCGATGAACACCGGGGAGCTGTTTTTT. The V and J genes are TRBV20-1 and TRBJ2-2; D possibly corresponds to TRBD2 (7 bases). The V and J ends lost 7 bases and 1 base respectively, with 13 bases between them. The germline V gene has CDR1 DFQATT and CDR2 SNEGSKA (reference sequence). The CDR3 covers 14 residues.

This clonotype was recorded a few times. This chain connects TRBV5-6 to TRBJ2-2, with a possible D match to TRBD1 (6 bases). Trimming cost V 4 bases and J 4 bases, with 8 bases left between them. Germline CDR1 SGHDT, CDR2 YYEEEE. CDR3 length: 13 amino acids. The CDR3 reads CASSTDSTGELFF. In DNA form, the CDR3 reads TGTGCCAGCAGCACGGACAGCACCGGGGAGCTGTTTTTT.

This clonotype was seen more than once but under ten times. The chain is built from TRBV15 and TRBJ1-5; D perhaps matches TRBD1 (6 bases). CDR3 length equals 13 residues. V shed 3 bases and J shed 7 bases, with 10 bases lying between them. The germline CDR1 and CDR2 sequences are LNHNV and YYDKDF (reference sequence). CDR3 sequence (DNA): TGTGCCACCAGCAGGGGAGGGGGGCAGCCCCAGCATTTT. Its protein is CATSRGGGQPQHF. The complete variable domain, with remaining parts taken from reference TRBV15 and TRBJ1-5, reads DAMVIQNPRYQVTQFGKPVTLSCSQTLNHNVMYWYQQKSSQAPKLLFHYYDKDFNNEADTPDNFQSRRPNTSFCFLDIRSPGLGDTAMYLCATSRGGGQPQHFGDGTRLSIL.

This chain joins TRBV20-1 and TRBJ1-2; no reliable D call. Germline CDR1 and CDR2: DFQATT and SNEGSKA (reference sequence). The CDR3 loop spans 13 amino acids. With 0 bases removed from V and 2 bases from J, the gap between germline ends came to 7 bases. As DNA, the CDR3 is TGCAGTGCTAGAGACAGCGTGAACTATGGCTACACCTTC. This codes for CSARDSVNYGYTF.

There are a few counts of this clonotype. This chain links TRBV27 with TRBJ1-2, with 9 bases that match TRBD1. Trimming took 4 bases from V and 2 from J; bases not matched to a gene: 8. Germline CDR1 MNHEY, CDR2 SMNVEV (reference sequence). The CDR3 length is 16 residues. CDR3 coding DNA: TGTGCCAGCAGTTCCTACCGGGACAGGGCAAACTATGGCTACACCTTC. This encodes CASSSYRDRANYGYTF.

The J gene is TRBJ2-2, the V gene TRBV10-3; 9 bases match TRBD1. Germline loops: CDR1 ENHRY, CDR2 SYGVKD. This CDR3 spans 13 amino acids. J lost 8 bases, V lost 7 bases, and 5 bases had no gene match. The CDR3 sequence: CAITEDRGGELFF. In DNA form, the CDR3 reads TGTGCCATCACCGAGGACAGGGGTGGGGAGCTGTTTTTT.

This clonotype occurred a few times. The CDR3 spells CASSLLGYNEQFF. The CDR3 DNA is TGTGCCAGCAGCTTACTAGGGTACAATGAGCAGTTCTTC. This chain connects TRBV7-3 to TRBJ2-1; no definite D call. Trimming removed 2 bases from V and 4 bases from J, with 6 bases in between. CDR1 is SGHTA, CDR2 FQGTGA, per germline. This CDR3 has 13 residues. Supplemented by reference TRBV7-3 and TRBJ2-1, the full variable domain reads GAGVSQTPSNKVTEKGKYVELRCDPISGHTALYWYRQSLGQGPEFLIYFQGTGAADDSGLPNDRFFAVRPEGSVSTLKIQRTERGDSAVYLCASSLLGYNEQFFGPGTRLTVL.

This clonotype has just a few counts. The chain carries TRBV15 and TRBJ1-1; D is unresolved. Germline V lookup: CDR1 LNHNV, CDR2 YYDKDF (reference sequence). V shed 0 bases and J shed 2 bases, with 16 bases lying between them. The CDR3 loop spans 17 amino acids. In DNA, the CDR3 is TGTGCCACCAGCAGAGATATCGGAGTCGGCGCCAACACTGAAGCTTTCTTT. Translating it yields CATSRDIGVGANTEAFF.

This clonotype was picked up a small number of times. In DNA form, the CDR3 reads TGTGCCAGCAGCGCCGGCTTTGGCATGAACACTGAAGCTTTCTTT. Translating it yields CASSAGFGMNTEAFF. This chain uses TRBV7-9 with TRBJ1-1; D unresolved. V was pared by 5 bases and J by 0 bases, with 13 bases between. The CDR3 extends over 15 amino acids. Per germline, CDR1 SEHNR and CDR2 FQNEAQ (reference sequence).

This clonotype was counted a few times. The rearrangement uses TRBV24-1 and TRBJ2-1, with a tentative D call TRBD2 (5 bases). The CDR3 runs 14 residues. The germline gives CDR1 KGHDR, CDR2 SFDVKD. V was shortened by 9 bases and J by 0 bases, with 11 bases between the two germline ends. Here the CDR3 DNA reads TGTGCCACCGGAGGCAGGAGCTCCTACAATGAGCAGTTCTTC. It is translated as CATGGRSSYNEQFF.

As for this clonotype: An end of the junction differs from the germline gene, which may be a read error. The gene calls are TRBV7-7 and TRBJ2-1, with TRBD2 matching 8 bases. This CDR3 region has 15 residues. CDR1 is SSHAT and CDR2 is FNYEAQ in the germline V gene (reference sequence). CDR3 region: CASSLGLAIYNEQFF. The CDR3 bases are TGTGCTAGCAGCTTAGGACTAGCAATCTACAATGAGCAGTTCTTC.

In nucleotides, the CDR3 is TGTGCCAGCTCACCAATCGAGGGTGAAAAACTGTTTTTT. It encodes CASSPIEGEKLFF. The V and J genes are TRBV18 and TRBJ1-4; D ambiguous. The CDR3 is 13 amino acids. The V end was cut by 2 bases, the J end by 7 bases, with 8 bases between. Germline V gene data show CDR1 as KGHSH and CDR2 as LQKENI.

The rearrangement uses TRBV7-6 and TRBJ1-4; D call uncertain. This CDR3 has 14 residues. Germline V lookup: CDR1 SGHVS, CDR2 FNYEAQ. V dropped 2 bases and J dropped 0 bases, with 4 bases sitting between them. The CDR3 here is CASSLRSTNEKLFF. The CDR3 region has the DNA TGTGCCAGCAGCTTAAGATCAACTAATGAAAAACTGTTTTTT.

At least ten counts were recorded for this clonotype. In DNA form, the CDR3 reads TGTGCCAGCAGCCCCACAGGGGTGAACACTGAAGCTTTCTTT. Its translation: CASSPTGVNTEAFF. This rearrangement joins TRBV6-5 to TRBJ1-1; 7 positions match TRBD1. Germline CDR1 is MNHEY and CDR2 is SVGAGI. The CDR3 covers 14 residues. With 6 bases clipped from V and 0 bases from J, the junction kept 4 bases outside the gene matches.

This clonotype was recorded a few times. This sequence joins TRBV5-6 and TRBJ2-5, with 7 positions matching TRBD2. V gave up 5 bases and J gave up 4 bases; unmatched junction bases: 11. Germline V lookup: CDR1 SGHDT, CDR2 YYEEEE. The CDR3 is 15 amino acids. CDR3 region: CASSAGDFRGETQYF. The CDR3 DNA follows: TGTGCCAGCAGTGCGGGGGACTTCCGAGGAGAGACCCAGTACTTC.

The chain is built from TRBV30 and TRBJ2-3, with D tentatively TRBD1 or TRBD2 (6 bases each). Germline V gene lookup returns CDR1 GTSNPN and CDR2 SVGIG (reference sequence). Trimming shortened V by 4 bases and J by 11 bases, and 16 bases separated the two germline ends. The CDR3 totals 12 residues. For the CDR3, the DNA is TGTGCCTGGAATGTGGGGGGCGACGGGCAGTATTTT. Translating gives CAWNVGGDGQYF.

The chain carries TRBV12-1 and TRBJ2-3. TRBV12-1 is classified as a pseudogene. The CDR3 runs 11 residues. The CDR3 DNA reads TGTGCCAGCAGCTTTAAGATCACGCAGTATTTT. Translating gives CASSFKITQYF.

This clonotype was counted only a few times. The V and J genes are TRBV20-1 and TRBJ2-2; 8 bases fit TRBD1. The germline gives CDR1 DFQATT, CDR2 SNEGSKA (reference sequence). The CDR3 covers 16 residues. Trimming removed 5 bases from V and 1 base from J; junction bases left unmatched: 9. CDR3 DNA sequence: TGCAGTGCTTTTTCCGGGACAGGAAAGAACACCGGGGAGCTGTTTTTT. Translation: CSAFSGTGKNTGELFF.

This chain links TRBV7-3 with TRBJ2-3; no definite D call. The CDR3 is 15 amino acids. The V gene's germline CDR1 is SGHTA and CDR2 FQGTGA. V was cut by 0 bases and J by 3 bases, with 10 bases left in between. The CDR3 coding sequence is TGTGCCAGCAGCTTAACACCGATAAGAACAGATACGCAGTATTTT. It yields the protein CASSLTPIRTDTQYF. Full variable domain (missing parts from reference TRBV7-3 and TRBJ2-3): GAGVSQTPSNKVTEKGKYVELRCDPISGHTALYWYRQSLGQGPEFLIYFQGTGAADDSGLPNDRFFAVRPEGSVSTLKIQRTERGDSAVYLCASSLTPIRTDTQYFGPGTRLTVL.

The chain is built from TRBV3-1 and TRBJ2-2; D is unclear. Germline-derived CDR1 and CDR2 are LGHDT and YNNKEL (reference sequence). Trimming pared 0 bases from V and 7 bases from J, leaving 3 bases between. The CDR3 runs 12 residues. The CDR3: CASSQEYGELFF. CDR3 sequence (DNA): TGTGCCAGCAGCCAAGAATACGGGGAGCTGTTTTTT.

CDR3 nucleotides: TGTGCCAGCAGTTTAGGGGGGGATCTGGAGACCCAGTACTTC. This encodes CASSLGGDLETQYF. The J gene is TRBJ2-5, the V gene TRBV28; TRBD2 agrees at 7 bases. Germline CDR1 reads MDHEN; CDR2 reads SYDVKM. V was clipped by 2 bases and J by 5 bases; unmatched bases: 5. The CDR3 loop spans 14 amino acids.

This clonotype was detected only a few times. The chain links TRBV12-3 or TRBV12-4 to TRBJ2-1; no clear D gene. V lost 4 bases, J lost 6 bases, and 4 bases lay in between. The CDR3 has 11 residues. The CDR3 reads CASSSLNEQFF. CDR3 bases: TGTGCCAGCAGTTCACTCAATGAGCAGTTCTTC.